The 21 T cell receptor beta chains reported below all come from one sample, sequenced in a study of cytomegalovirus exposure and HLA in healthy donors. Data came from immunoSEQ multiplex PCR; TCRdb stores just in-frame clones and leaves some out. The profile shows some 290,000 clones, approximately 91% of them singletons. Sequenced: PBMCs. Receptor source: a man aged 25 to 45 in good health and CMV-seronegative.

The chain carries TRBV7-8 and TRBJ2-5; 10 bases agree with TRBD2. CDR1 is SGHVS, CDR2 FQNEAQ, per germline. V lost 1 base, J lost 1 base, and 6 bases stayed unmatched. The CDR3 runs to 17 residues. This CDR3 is CASSLGVSGGSQETQYF. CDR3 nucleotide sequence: TGTGCCAGCAGCTTAGGGGTTAGCGGGGGGTCCCAAGAGACCCAGTACTTC.

The CDR3 nucleotides are TGCGCCAGCAGCCAACAGCGGGGGGCAGAGACCCAGTACTTC. Its translation: CASSQQRGAETQYF. The rearrangement links TRBV4-1 to TRBJ2-5, with TRBD2 matching over 9 bases. The CDR3 is 14 amino acids. Germline CDR1 reads MGHRA; CDR2 reads YSYEKL. Trimming took 2 bases from V and 4 from J; bases not matched to a gene: 2.

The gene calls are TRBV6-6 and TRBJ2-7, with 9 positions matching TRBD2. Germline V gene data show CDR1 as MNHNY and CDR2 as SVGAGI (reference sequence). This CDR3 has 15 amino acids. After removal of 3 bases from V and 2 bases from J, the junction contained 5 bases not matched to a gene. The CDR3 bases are TGTGCCAGCAGTTATTTGGCTAGCGGGGCCTACGAGCAGTACTTC. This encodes CASSYLASGAYEQYF.

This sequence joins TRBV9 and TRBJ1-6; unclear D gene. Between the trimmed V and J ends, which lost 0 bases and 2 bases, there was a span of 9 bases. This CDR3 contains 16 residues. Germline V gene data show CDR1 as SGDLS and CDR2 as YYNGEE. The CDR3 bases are TGTGCCAGCAGCGTAGCAGACATAACCTATAATTCACCCCTCCACTTT. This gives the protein CASSVADITYNSPLHF.

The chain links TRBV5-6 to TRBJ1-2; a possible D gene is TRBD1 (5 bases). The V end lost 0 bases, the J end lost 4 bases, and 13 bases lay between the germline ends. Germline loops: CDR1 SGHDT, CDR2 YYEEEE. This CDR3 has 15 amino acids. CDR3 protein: CASSLVSSGVYGYTF. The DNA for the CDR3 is TGTGCCAGCAGCTTGGTCTCGTCGGGGGTCTATGGCTACACCTTC.

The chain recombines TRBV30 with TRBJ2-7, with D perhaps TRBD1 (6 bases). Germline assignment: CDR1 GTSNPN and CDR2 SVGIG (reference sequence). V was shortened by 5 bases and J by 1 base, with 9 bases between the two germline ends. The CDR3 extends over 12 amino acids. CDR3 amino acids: CAWETGSYEQYF. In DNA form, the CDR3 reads TGTGCCTGGGAGACAGGATCCTACGAGCAGTACTTC.

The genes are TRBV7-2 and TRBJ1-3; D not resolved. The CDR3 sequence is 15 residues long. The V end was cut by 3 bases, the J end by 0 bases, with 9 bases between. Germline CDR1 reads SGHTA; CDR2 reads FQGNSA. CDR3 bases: TGTGCCAGCAGCTTTTCAGGCTCCTCTGGAAACACCATATATTTT. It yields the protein CASSFSGSSGNTIYF.

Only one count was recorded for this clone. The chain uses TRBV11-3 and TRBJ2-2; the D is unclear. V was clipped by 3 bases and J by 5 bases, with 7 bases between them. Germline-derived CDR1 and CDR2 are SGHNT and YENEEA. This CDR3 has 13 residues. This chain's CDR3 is CASSLRVTGELFF. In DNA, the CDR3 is TGTGCCAGCAGCTTGAGAGTTACCGGGGAGCTGTTTTTT.

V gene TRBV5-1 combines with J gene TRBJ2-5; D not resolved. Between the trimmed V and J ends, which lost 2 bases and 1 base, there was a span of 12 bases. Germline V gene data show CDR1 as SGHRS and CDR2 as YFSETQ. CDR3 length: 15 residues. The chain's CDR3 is CASSFSSGAQETQYF. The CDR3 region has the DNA TGCGCCAGCAGCTTCTCGAGTGGAGCCCAAGAGACCCAGTACTTC.

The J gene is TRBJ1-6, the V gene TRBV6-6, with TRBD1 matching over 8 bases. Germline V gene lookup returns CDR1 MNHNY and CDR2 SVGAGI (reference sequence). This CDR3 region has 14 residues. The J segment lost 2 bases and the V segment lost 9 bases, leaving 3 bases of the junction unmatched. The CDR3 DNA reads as TGTGCCAGTCAGGGGGCTGCCTATAATTCACCCCTCCACTTT. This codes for CASQGAAYNSPLHF.

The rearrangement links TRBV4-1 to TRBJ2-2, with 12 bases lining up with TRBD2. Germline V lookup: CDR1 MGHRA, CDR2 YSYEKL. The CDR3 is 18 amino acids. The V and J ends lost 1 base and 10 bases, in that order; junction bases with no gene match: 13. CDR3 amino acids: CASSQVRASGGAYEELFF. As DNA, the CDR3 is TGCGCCAGCAGCCAAGTGAGGGCTAGCGGGGGGGCTTACGAGGAGCTGTTTTTT.

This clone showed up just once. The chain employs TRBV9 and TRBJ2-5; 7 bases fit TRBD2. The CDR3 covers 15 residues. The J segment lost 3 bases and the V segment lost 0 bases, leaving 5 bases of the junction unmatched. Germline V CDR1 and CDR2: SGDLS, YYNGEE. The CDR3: CASSVGGLLKETQYF. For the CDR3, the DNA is TGTGCCAGCAGCGTAGGGGGACTATTAAAAGAGACCCAGTACTTC.

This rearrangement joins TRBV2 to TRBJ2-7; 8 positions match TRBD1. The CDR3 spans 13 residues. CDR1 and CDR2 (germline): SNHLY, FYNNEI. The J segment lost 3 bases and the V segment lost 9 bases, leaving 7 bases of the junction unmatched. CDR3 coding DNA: TGTGCCAGACGAGGACAGGGTAACTACGAGCAGTACTTC. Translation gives CARRGQGNYEQYF. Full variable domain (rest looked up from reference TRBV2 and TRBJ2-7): EPEVTQTPSHQVTQMGQEVILRCVPISNHLYFYWYRQILGQKVEFLVSFYNNEISEKSEIFDDQFSVERPDGSNFTLKIRSTKLEDSAMYFCARRGQGNYEQYFGPGTRLTVT.

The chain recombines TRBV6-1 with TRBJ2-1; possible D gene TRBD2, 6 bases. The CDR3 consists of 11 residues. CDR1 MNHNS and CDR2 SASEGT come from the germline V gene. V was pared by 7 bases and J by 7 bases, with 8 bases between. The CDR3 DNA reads TGTGCCAGCACCCGGGGGAATGAGCAGTTCTTC. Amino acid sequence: CASTRGNEQFF.

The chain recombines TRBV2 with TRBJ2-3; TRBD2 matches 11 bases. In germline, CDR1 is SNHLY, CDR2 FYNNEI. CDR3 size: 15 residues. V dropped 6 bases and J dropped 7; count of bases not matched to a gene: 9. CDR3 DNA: TGTGCCAGCAGGTCCGGGACTAGCGGTACTAATACGCAGTATTTT. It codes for CASRSGTSGTNTQYF.

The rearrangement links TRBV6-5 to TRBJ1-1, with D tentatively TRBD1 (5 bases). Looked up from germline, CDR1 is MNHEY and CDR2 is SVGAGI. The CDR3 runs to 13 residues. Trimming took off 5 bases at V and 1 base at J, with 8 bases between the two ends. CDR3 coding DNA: TGTGCCAGCAGTACCAGGGCGAACACTGAAGCTTTCTTT. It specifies CASSTRANTEAFF.

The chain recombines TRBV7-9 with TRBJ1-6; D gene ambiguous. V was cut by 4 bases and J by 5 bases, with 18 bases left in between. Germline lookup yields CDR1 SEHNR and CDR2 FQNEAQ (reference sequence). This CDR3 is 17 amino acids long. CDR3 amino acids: CASSSRPRQDNNSPLHF. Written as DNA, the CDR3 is TGTGCCAGCAGCTCCAGGCCTCGGCAGGATAATAATTCACCCCTCCACTTT.

CDR3 nucleotide sequence: TGTGCCAGCAGCTTGTGGGGGGGCACAGATACGCAGTATTTT. It codes for CASSLWGGTDTQYF. This rearrangement joins TRBV7-2 to TRBJ2-3; a possible D gene is TRBD2 (6 bases). Germline assignment: CDR1 SGHTA and CDR2 FQGNSA. The CDR3 sequence is 14 residues long. The ends were cut back, 3 bases at V and 1 base at J, with 8 bases in the middle.

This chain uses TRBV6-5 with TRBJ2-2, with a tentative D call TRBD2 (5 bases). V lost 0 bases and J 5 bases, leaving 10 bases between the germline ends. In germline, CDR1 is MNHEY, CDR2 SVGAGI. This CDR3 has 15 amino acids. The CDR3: CASSYSLGKTGELFF. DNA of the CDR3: TGTGCCAGCAGTTACTCGCTCGGGAAAACCGGGGAGCTGTTTTTT.

The CDR3 protein is CASSVVAGGNSNYGYTF. CDR3 DNA sequence: TGTGCCAGCAGCGTAGTGGCAGGGGGCAACTCTAACTATGGCTACACCTTC. The chain carries TRBV9 and TRBJ1-2, with 8 positions matching TRBD1. V trimming: 0 bases; J trimming: 0 bases; junction bases outside the gene matches: 7. The CDR3 runs 17 residues. Germline CDR1 and CDR2: SGDLS and YYNGEE.

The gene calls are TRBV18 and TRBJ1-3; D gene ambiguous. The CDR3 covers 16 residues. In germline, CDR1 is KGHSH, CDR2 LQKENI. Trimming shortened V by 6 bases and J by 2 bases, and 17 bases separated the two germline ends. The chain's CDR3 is CASSVYGTAAGNTIYF. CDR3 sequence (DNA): TGTGCCAGCTCTGTCTACGGAACCGCGGCTGGAAACACCATATATTTT.